This entry lists 13 T cell receptor beta chains sequenced from one sample in a study of T cell repertoires in cytomegalovirus infection. For these receptors, no antigen is known. TCRdb recomputed calls from the reads with MiXCR, one row per CDR3 protein. Altogether tens of thousands of distinct CDR3 sequences are present, 22% being singletons, with the ten largest covering 60% to 80%. Sample: PBMCs, sequenced either directly or after in vitro stimulation (not recorded which). The receptor source for this set is a human donor in good health (CMV status not recorded). Some clones in this sample may be carry-over from other donors' samples.

Many counts were recorded for this clonotype. The chain carries TRBV7-2 and TRBJ1-1; the D gene is possibly TRBD1 (6 bases). The CDR3 is 13 residues long. Germline V CDR1 and CDR2: SGHTA, FQGNSA. Trimming took 5 bases from V and 7 from J, leaving 14 bases between them. The CDR3 coding sequence is TGTGCCAGCAGCACCCAGGGGAATGGTGAAGCTTTCTTT. Protein sequence: CASSTQGNGEAFF.

This clonotype has more than one count but fewer than ten. The rearrangement uses TRBV5-4 and TRBJ1-4, with a tentative D call TRBD1 (6 bases). The CDR3 sequence is 14 residues long. Germline V lookup: CDR1 SGHNT, CDR2 YYREEE (reference sequence). V was trimmed by 4 bases and J by 5 bases, leaving 12 bases between them. DNA of the CDR3: TGTGCCAGCAGCCTCGCGCAGGGGAATGAAAAACTGTTTTTT. Protein: CASSLAQGNEKLFF.

V and J are TRBV28 and TRBJ2-1; 14 nucleotides agree with TRBD2. Germline V gene lookup returns CDR1 MDHEN and CDR2 SYDVKM. Trimming took 1 base from V and 10 from J; bases not matched to a gene: 6. This CDR3 contains 16 residues. The CDR3 protein is CASSLLGTSGRYEQFF. CDR3 DNA: TGTGCCAGCAGTTTATTGGGGACTAGCGGGAGATACGAGCAGTTCTTC.

There are a few counts of this clonotype. The V and J genes are TRBV7-9 and TRBJ1-2, with D unresolved. Germline lookup yields CDR1 SEHNR and CDR2 FQNEAQ (reference sequence). Trimming removed 2 bases at V and 3 bases at J, with 19 bases between. The CDR3 is made up of 17 amino acids. The CDR3 nucleotides are TGTGCCAGCAGCTTATGGGTCGGCACGACCTCCGACTATGGCTACACCTTC. Its protein is CASSLWVGTTSDYGYTF. The entire variable domain, with the rest obtained from reference TRBV7-9 and TRBJ1-2, is as follows: DTGVSQNPRHKITKRGQNVTFRCDPISEHNRLYWYRQTLGQGPEFLTYFQNEAQLEKSRLLSDRFSAERPKGSFSTLEIQRTEQGDSAMYLCASSLWVGTTSDYGYTFGSGTRLTVV.

The chain carries TRBV7-2 and TRBJ2-3, with a possible D match to TRBD2 (6 bases). The V end was cut by 5 bases, the J end by 4 bases, with 22 bases between. The CDR3 totals 17 residues. The germline V gene encodes CDR1 SGHTA and CDR2 FQGNSA. CDR3 sequence (DNA): TGTGCCAGCAGCCCGGCGATGGGGGGATTCCAACCAGATACGCAGTATTTT. It codes for CASSPAMGGFQPDTQYF. The whole variable domain, remainder taken from reference TRBV7-2 and TRBJ2-3, is GAGVSQSPSNKVTEKGKDVELRCDPISGHTALYWYRQSLGQGLEFLIYFQGNSAPDKSGLPSDRFSAERTGGSVSTLTIQRTQQEDSAVYLCASSPAMGGFQPDTQYFGPGTRLTVL.

This clonotype was recorded many times. The V call is TRBV7-2, the J call TRBJ2-7, with 7 nucleotides matching TRBD2. Per germline, CDR1 SGHTA and CDR2 FQGNSA. The CDR3 totals 14 residues. Trimming cost V 2 bases and J 6 bases; bases outside gene matches: 7. The CDR3 here is CASSLSRVAGEQYF. CDR3 DNA sequence: TGTGCCAGCAGCTTATCGCGGGTAGCGGGCGAGCAGTACTTC.

This clonotype has more than one count but fewer than ten. The rearrangement uses TRBV6-2 or TRBV6-3 and TRBJ2-1; the match to TRBD2 covers 7 bases. The CDR3 runs 15 residues. Trimming took 8 bases from V and 2 from J; bases not matched to a gene: 9. Germline V gene lookup returns CDR1 MNHEY and CDR2 SVGEGT. The CDR3 here is CASVRGTAPYNEQFF. CDR3 nucleotide sequence: TGTGCCAGCGTGCGGGGGACGGCCCCCTACAATGAGCAGTTCTTC.

The rearrangement uses TRBV6-4 and TRBJ1-1, with a weak D call TRBD1 (5 bases). Germline values: CDR1 MRHNA, CDR2 SNTAGT. The CDR3 loop spans 13 amino acids. Between the trimmed V and J ends, which lost 2 bases and 5 bases, there was a span of 9 bases. CDR3 sequence: CASSDTGGTEAFF. The CDR3 DNA reads TGTGCCAGCAGTGACACAGGAGGGACTGAAGCTTTCTTT.

This clonotype came up many times. The chain is built from TRBV7-2 and TRBJ1-5; D remains ambiguous. The V gene's germline CDR1 is SGHTA and CDR2 FQGNSA. Trimming took off 5 bases at V and 4 bases at J, with 15 bases between the two ends. The CDR3 runs to 15 residues. The CDR3 reads CASSPPGSSNQPQHF. CDR3 DNA sequence: TGTGCCAGCAGCCCCCCGGGGAGCTCAAATCAGCCCCAGCATTTT.

This chain uses TRBV6-1 with TRBJ1-1; 8 nucleotides align to TRBD1. Germline loops: CDR1 MNHNS, CDR2 SASEGT. Trimming removed 7 bases from V and 3 bases from J; junction bases left unmatched: 10. The CDR3 contains 15 residues. CDR3 sequence (DNA): TGTGCCAGCACCCCATTCGGACAGGGCTACACTGAAGCTTTCTTT. This translates into CASTPFGQGYTEAFF.

This clonotype was counted at least ten times. The chain is built from TRBV7-2 and TRBJ2-7; TRBD2 aligns across 8 bases. In germline, CDR1 is SGHTA, CDR2 FQGNSA. There are 17 residues in the CDR3. The V segment lost 5 bases and the J segment 4 bases; nucleotides outside the gene matches: 16. The CDR3 loop is CASSSLPGPAGGYEQYV. In nucleotides, the CDR3 is TGTGCCAGCAGCAGCTTACCCGGTCCGGCGGGAGGTTACGAGCAGTACGTC.

This clonotype appeared many times. The chain is built from TRBV7-9 and TRBJ2-3, with 8 bases identical to TRBD1. Germline CDR1 and CDR2: SEHNR and FQNEAQ (reference sequence). The V gene end was trimmed by 5 bases and the J gene end by 6 bases; junction bases not matched to a gene: 10. The CDR3 length is 15 residues. In DNA form, the CDR3 reads TGTGCCAGCAGCACATGGACAGGGAGTCGGGATACGCAGTATTTT. Translating it yields CASSTWTGSRDTQYF.

The genes are TRBV7-2 and TRBJ1-1, with a possible D match to TRBD1 (5 bases). The CDR3 length is 15 residues. V gave up 5 bases and J gave up 1 base, with 14 bases separating them. Germline CDR1 is SGHTA and CDR2 is FQGNSA. The CDR3 nucleotides are TGTGCCAGCAGCCTCTCCGGGGCGGAGAACACTGAAGCTTTCTTT. The encoded protein is CASSLSGAENTEAFF.